This T cell receptor beta chain was found in a study of OX40 agonist ivuxolimab in advanced cancers. Study-level background: Participants could have had prior anti-PD-1, anti-PD-L1 or anti-CTLA-4 therapy, and around 40% had some.

Assay used: immunoSEQ multiplex PCR; TCRdb lists only in-frame clones, some missing. The sample includes about 81,000 clones, about 92% seen only once; the top ten take over 11%. Patients with autoimmune history or systemic immunosuppression were excluded. The germline gives CDR1 SEHNR, CDR2 FQNEAQ (reference sequence). V lost 5 bases and J lost 6, with 10 bases in between. The CDR3 loop spans 13 amino acids. This TCR came from an adult with an advanced solid tumor such as melanoma, head and neck, liver or kidney cancer. J is TRBJ1-4 and V is TRBV7-9; D is perhaps TRBD1 (6 bases). Sequences were derived from CD4+ or CD8+ T cells sorted from blood, sampled in a trial of the OX40 agonist ivuxolimab. The CDR3: CASSRGVDEKLFF. In DNA, the CDR3 is TGTGCCAGCAGCAGGGGGGTGGATGAAAAACTGTTTTTT. Using reference TRBV7-9 and TRBJ1-4 for the parts outside the CDR3, the full variable domain is DTGVSQNPRHKITKRGQNVTFRCDPISEHNRLYWYRQTLGQGPEFLTYFQNEAQLEKSRLLSDRFSAERPKGSFSTLEIQRTEQGDSAMYLCASSRGVDEKLFFGSGTQLSVL.